A single sample gave rise to the 23 T cell receptor beta chains below, sequenced in a study of blood T cell repertoires in COVID-19. Assay used: immunoSEQ multiplex PCR; TCRdb lists only in-frame clones, some missing. Of about 380,000 clones listed, about 90% are singletons. The sequenced sample consisted of PBMCs or T cells enriched from blood (not recorded which). The source is a woman aged 25 to 45 who had recovered from COVID-19.

The genes are TRBV9 and TRBJ1-2, with TRBD1 matching 9 bases. V lost 0 bases, J lost 6 bases, and 12 bases stayed unmatched. Looked up from germline, CDR1 is SGDLS and CDR2 is YYNGEE. This CDR3 has 17 amino acids. This CDR3 is CASSVDSPDRGVNGYTF. Written as DNA, the CDR3 is TGTGCCAGCAGCGTAGATTCCCCGGACAGGGGAGTGAATGGCTACACCTTC.

The chain joins TRBV27 to TRBJ2-7, with D possibly matching TRBD1 (6 bases). Germline V gives CDR1 MNHEY, CDR2 SMNVEV (reference sequence). The CDR3 sequence is 15 residues long. V lost 0 bases and J lost 3, with 12 bases in between. DNA of the CDR3: TGTGCCAGCAGTTTATCTCCTACAGGGCTCTACGAGCAGTACTTC. This translates into CASSLSPTGLYEQYF.

The CDR3 region is CASSAGQGNYGYTF. CDR3 DNA sequence: TGTGCCAGCAGCGCCGGACAGGGAAACTATGGCTACACCTTC. The chain employs TRBV9 and TRBJ1-2; 8 bases agree with TRBD1. Per the germline V gene, CDR1 is SGDLS and CDR2 is YYNGEE. The CDR3 has 14 residues. Unmatched junction bases numbered 3, after V lost 3 bases and J lost 2 bases.

The CDR3 coding sequence is TGTGCCAGCAGTGCGACCCGGGACAGCAACTCCGAGCAGTACTTC. This encodes CASSATRDSNSEQYF. The chain joins TRBV25-1 to TRBJ2-7; 7 bases match TRBD1. The CDR3 is 15 amino acids. Germline V gene sequence: CDR1 MGHDK, CDR2 SYGVNS. The junction had 12 bases not matched to a gene; V was cut back by 4 bases and J by 6 bases.

This chain uses TRBV6-5 with TRBJ1-2, with 7 positions matching TRBD1. V lost 2 bases, J lost 5 bases, and 8 bases stayed unmatched. The CDR3 spans 15 residues. The germline V gene has CDR1 MNHEY and CDR2 SVGAGI. CDR3 in amino acids: CASSYGGTVGYGYTF. DNA of the CDR3: TGTGCCAGCAGTTACGGCGGGACAGTGGGATATGGCTACACCTTC.

The gene calls are TRBV19 and TRBJ1-1; 8 positions agree with TRBD1. V trimming: 7 bases; J trimming: 0 bases; junction bases outside the gene matches: 13. Germline V gene lookup returns CDR1 LNHDA and CDR2 SQIVND (reference sequence). The CDR3 runs to 17 residues. CDR3 loop: CASTIPGQVFMNTEAFF. The CDR3 nucleotides are TGTGCCAGTACCATCCCGGGACAGGTTTTCATGAACACTGAAGCTTTCTTT.

The chain is built from TRBV13 and TRBJ2-7, with 12 bases fitting TRBD2. The germline gives CDR1 PRHDT, CDR2 FYEKMQ (reference sequence). V lost 4 bases and J lost 2; bases outside the gene matches: 6. This CDR3 has 16 amino acids. The CDR3 here is CASSSGASGRAYEQYF. The CDR3 nucleotides are TGTGCCAGCAGCTCGGGGGCTAGCGGGAGGGCCTACGAGCAGTACTTC.

The rearrangement uses TRBV9 and TRBJ2-1; 8 bases fit TRBD2. Germline trimming cut 0 bases from V and 6 bases from J; bases unmatched to any gene: 2. Germline V lookup: CDR1 SGDLS, CDR2 YYNGEE. CDR3 length: 14 amino acids. In DNA, the CDR3 is TGTGCCAGCAGCGTAGGAGCGGGGGCCAATGAGCAGTTCTTC. Its translation: CASSVGAGANEQFF.

This chain links TRBV28 with TRBJ2-7; tentatively, D is TRBD2 (6 bases). From germline, CDR1 is MDHEN and CDR2 SYDVKM. Between the trimmed V and J ends, which lost 6 bases and 2 bases, there was a span of 17 bases. This CDR3 contains 15 residues. DNA of the CDR3: TGTGCCAGCAGAGTGGGGGGAGAATCGACCTACGAGCAGTACTTC. Its translation: CASRVGGESTYEQYF.

The genes are TRBV3-1 (or the pseudogene TRBV3-2) and TRBJ1-2, with D possibly being TRBD1 (6 bases). The CDR3 totals 14 residues. Trimming took off 0 bases at V and 8 bases at J, with 13 bases between the two ends. Germline loops: CDR1 LGHDT, CDR2 YNNKEL (reference sequence). The CDR3 bases are TGTGCCAGCAGCCAAGATGCGGGGGGGCAGGGCTACACCTTC. Its translation: CASSQDAGGQGYTF.

In nucleotides, the CDR3 is TGCGCCAGCAGCTTGGTCCCTAGCGGGCGCACAGATACGCAGTATTTT. Its translation: CASSLVPSGRTDTQYF. The chain combines TRBV5-1 with TRBJ2-3; 8 bases map to TRBD2. Germline lookup yields CDR1 SGHRS and CDR2 YFSETQ. With V trimmed by 0 bases and J by 1 base, 4 bases remained unmatched. The CDR3 is 16 residues long. Combining the CDR3 with reference TRBV5-1 and TRBJ2-3 gives the whole variable domain KAGVTQTPRYLIKTRGQQVTLSCSPISGHRSVSWYQQTPGQGLQFLFEYFSETQRNKGNFPGRFSGRQFSNSRSEMNVSTLELGDSALYLCASSLVPSGRTDTQYFGPGTRLTVL.

V gene TRBV28 combines with J gene TRBJ1-6, with a possible D match to TRBD1 (5 bases). CDR1 is MDHEN and CDR2 is SYDVKM in the germline V gene. The CDR3 consists of 14 residues. V was cut by 8 bases and J by 2 bases, with 10 bases left in between. DNA for the CDR3: TGTGCCAGCGGCGGGGCAACCTATAATTCACCCCTCCACTTT. Its protein is CASGGATYNSPLHF.

V and J are TRBV20-1 and TRBJ2-1, with D possibly TRBD2 on 5 matching bases. With 0 bases removed from V and 14 bases from J, the gap between germline ends came to 11 bases. The CDR3 sequence is 11 residues long. In germline, CDR1 is DFQATT, CDR2 SNEGSKA (reference sequence). CDR3 protein: CSARDNLGEFF. CDR3 coding DNA: TGCAGTGCTAGAGATAACCTCGGGGAGTTCTTC.

This sequence joins TRBV28 and TRBJ1-2, with 8 nucleotides matching TRBD1. CDR3 length: 15 residues. Looked up from germline, CDR1 is MDHEN and CDR2 is SYDVKM. Trimming at V came to 2 bases and at J to 5 bases, leaving 7 bases not matched to a gene. DNA of the CDR3: TGTGCCAGCAGTTTAGGTGCCGGACAGGGATATGGCTACACCTTC. Its protein product is CASSLGAGQGYGYTF.

This sequence joins TRBV5-1 and TRBJ1-2; TRBD1 aligns across 8 bases. This CDR3 has 14 residues. Germline V CDR1 and CDR2: SGHRS, YFSETQ. V shed 4 bases, J shed 2 bases, and the junction held 4 bases outside the gene matches. The CDR3 DNA follows: TGCGCCAGCAGCGATCGGACAGGGAACTATGGCTACACCTTC. As protein: CASSDRTGNYGYTF. The variable domain in full, with the rest retrieved from reference TRBV5-1 and TRBJ1-2, is KAGVTQTPRYLIKTRGQQVTLSCSPISGHRSVSWYQQTPGQGLQFLFEYFSETQRNKGNFPGRFSGRQFSNSRSEMNVSTLELGDSALYLCASSDRTGNYGYTFGSGTRLTVV.

This chain uses TRBV4-2 with TRBJ2-1, with 8 positions matching TRBD2. The CDR3 runs to 17 residues. With 2 bases clipped from V and 6 bases from J, the junction kept 12 bases outside the gene matches. Germline V gene data show CDR1 as LGHNA and CDR2 as YNFKEQ. CDR3 coding DNA: TGTGCCAGCAGCCAATCTCCGGGAGGGGGGCCGAGCAATGAGCAGTTCTTC. Its translation is CASSQSPGGGPSNEQFF.

The chain links TRBV5-8 to TRBJ2-3, with 12 bases lining up with TRBD2. The CDR3 spans 20 residues. The germline V gene has CDR1 SGHTS and CDR2 YDEGEE. V gave up 4 bases and J gave up 1 base; unmatched junction bases: 16. CDR3 residues: CASSRPRRLAGGLGTDTQYF. DNA for the CDR3: TGTGCCAGCAGCCGCCCCAGGCGGCTAGCGGGAGGGCTCGGCACAGATACGCAGTATTTT.

V usage is TRBV2 and J usage is TRBJ1-1, with D perhaps matching TRBD1 (5 bases). CDR3 length equals 13 residues. V shed 4 bases and J shed 0 bases, with 6 bases lying between them. Germline assignment: CDR1 SNHLY and CDR2 FYNNEI. The CDR3, as DNA: TGTGCCAGCAGTGGACAGATGAACACTGAAGCTTTCTTT. Translated: CASSGQMNTEAFF. Using reference TRBV2 and TRBJ1-1 for the parts outside the CDR3, the full variable domain is EPEVTQTPSHQVTQMGQEVILRCVPISNHLYFYWYRQILGQKVEFLVSFYNNEISEKSEIFDDQFSVERPDGSNFTLKIRSTKLEDSAMYFCASSGQMNTEAFFGQGTRLTVV.

The J gene is TRBJ2-1, the V gene TRBV2, with TRBD2 matching over 7 bases. Looked up from germline, CDR1 is SNHLY and CDR2 is FYNNEI. With 5 bases clipped from V and 4 bases from J, the junction kept 8 bases outside the gene matches. The CDR3 totals 15 residues. The CDR3 loop reads CASSWSSGPYNEQFF. As DNA, the CDR3 is TGTGCCAGCAGTTGGTCTAGCGGACCTTACAATGAGCAGTTCTTC.

V usage is TRBV27 and J usage is TRBJ1-1; tentatively, D is TRBD1 (5 bases). Germline V gives CDR1 MNHEY, CDR2 SMNVEV (reference sequence). The V end was cut by 5 bases, the J end by 8 bases, with 9 bases between. The CDR3 spans 11 residues. As DNA, the CDR3 is TGTGCCAGCAGTCCCCGGGGGGAAGCTTTCTTT. Translation: CASSPRGEAFF.

The CDR3 DNA reads TGTGCCAGCAGCTTAGGGGCCCTGACAGGGGGTAATTCACCCCTCCACTTT. Protein product: CASSLGALTGGNSPLHF. The chain joins TRBV7-2 to TRBJ1-6, with 9 positions matching TRBD1. The V and J ends lost 1 base and 6 bases, in that order; junction bases with no gene match: 7. Germline CDR1 SGHTA, CDR2 FQGNSA. This CDR3 contains 17 residues.

The chain links TRBV4-1 to TRBJ1-1, with a possible D match to TRBD1 (6 bases). In germline, CDR1 is MGHRA, CDR2 YSYEKL. The V end was cut by 1 base, the J end by 6 bases, with 18 bases between. The CDR3 covers 16 residues. CDR3: CASSQGPRTVVPEAFF. CDR3 DNA: TGCGCCAGCAGCCAAGGACCCAGGACAGTTGTACCTGAAGCTTTCTTT.

The chain links TRBV7-3 to TRBJ2-1, with D tentatively TRBD2 (7 bases). V lost 5 bases and J lost 2, with 16 bases in between. The CDR3 covers 16 residues. Germline V gene sequence: CDR1 SGHTA, CDR2 FQGTGA. CDR3 DNA sequence: TGTGCCAGCAGCCTAGGGGGGGCTGAAACCTACAATGAGCAGTTCTTC. Translating it yields CASSLGGAETYNEQFF.